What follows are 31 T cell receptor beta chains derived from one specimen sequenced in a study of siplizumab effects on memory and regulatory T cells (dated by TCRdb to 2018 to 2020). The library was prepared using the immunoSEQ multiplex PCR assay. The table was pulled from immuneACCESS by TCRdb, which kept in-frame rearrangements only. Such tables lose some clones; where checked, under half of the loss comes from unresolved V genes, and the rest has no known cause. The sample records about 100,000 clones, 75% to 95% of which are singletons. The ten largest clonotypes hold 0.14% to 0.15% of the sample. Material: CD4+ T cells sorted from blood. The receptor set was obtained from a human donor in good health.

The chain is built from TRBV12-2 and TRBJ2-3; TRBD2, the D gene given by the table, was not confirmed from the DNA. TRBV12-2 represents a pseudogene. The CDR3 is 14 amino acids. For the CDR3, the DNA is TGTGCAAGTCGCTTAGCCGTCGTAACAGATACGCAGTATTTT. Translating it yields CASRLAVVTDTQYF.

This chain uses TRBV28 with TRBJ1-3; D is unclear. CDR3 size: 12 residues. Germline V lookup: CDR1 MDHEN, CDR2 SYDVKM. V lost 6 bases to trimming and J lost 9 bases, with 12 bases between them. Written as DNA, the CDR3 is TGTGCCAGCAGCCCGGTCCAGCTCACCATATATTTT. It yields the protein CASSPVQLTIYF. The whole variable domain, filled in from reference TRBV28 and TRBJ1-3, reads DVKVTQSSRYLVKRTGEKVFLECVQDMDHENMFWYRQDPGLGLRLIYFSYDVKMKEKGDIPEGYSVSREKKERFSLILESASTNQTSMYLCASSPVQLTIYFGEGSWLTVV.

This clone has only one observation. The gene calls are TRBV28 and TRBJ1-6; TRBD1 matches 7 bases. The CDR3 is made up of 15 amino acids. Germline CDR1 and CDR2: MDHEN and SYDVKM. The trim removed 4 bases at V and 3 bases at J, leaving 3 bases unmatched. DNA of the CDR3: TGTGCCAGCAGTTCCAGGGGGGGCTATAATTCACCCCTCCACTTT. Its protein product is CASSSRGGYNSPLHF.

The CDR3 region is CASSHRLAGASDTQYF. CDR3 in DNA: TGTGCCAGCAGCCATCGGCTAGCGGGGGCCTCAGATACGCAGTATTTT. The V gene is TRBV14, the J gene TRBJ2-3; 10 bases map to TRBD2. Unmatched junction bases numbered 7, after V lost 3 bases and J lost 4 bases. CDR3 length: 16 amino acids. Per the germline V gene, CDR1 is SGHDN and CDR2 is FVKESK.

CDR3 amino acids: CASSGGQSTNEKLFF. CDR3 sequence (DNA): TGTGCCAGCAGCGGCGGACAGTCAACTAATGAAAAACTGTTTTTT. The chain couples TRBV5-4 to TRBJ1-4, with a weak D call TRBD1 (6 bases). There are 15 residues in the CDR3. With 4 bases removed from V and 0 bases from J, the gap between germline ends came to 10 bases. Germline assignment: CDR1 SGHNT and CDR2 YYREEE (reference sequence).

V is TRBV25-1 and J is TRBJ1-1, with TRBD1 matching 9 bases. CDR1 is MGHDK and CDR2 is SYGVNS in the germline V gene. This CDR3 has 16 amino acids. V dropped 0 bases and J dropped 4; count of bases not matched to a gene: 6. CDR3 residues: CASSEYTTGGITEAFF. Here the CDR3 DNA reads TGTGCCAGCAGTGAATACACAACAGGGGGCATCACTGAAGCTTTCTTT.

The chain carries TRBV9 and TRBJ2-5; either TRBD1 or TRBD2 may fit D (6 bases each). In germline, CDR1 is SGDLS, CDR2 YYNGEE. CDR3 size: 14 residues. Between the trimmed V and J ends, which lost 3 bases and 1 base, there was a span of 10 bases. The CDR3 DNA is TGTGCCAGCAGCGGAGGAGGGGGCCAAGAGACCCAGTACTTC. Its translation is CASSGGGGQETQYF.

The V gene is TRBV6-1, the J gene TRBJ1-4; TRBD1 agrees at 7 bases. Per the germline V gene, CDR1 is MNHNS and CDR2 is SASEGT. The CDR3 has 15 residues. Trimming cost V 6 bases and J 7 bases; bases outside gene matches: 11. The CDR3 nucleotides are TGTGCCAGCAGCGAGTCCGTCCGGACAGGTGAAAAACTGTTTTTT. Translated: CASSESVRTGEKLFF.

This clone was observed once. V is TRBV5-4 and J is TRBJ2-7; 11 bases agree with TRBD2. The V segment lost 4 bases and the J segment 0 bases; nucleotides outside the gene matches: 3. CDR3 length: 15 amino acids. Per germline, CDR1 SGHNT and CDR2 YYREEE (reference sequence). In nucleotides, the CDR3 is TGTGCCAGCAGCGACGGGACTAGCGGCTCCTACGAGCAGTACTTC. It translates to CASSDGTSGSYEQYF. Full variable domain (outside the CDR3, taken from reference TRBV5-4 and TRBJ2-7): ETGVTQSPTHLIKTRGQQVTLRCSSQSGHNTVSWYQQALGQGPQFIFQYYREEENGRGNFPPRFSGLQFPNYSSELNVNALELDDSALYLCASSDGTSGSYEQYFGPGTRLTVT.

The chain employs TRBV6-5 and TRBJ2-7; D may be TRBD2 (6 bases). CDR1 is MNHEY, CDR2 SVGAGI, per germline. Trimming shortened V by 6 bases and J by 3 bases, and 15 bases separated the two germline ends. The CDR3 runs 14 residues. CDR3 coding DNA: TGTGCCAGCAGACCCGGGACTGGAGTCTACGAGCAGTACTTC. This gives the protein CASRPGTGVYEQYF.

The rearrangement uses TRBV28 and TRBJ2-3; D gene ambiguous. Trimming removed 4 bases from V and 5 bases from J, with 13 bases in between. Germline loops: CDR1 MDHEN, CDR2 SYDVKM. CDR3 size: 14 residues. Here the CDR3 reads CASSSPPPRDTQYF. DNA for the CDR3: TGTGCCAGCAGTTCCCCCCCACCCAGAGATACGCAGTATTTT.

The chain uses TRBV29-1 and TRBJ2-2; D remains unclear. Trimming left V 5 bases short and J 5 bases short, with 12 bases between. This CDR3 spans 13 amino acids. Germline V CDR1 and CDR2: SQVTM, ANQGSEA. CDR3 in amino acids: CSVSLDRTGELFF. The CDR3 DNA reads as TGCAGCGTTTCTTTGGATCGGACCGGGGAGCTGTTTTTT.

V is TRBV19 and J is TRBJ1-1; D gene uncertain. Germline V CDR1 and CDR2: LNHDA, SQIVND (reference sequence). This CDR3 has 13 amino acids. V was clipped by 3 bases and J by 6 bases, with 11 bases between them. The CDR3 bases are TGTGCCAGTAGTATCGGCGCGGGCCCTGAAGCTTTCTTT. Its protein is CASSIGAGPEAFF.

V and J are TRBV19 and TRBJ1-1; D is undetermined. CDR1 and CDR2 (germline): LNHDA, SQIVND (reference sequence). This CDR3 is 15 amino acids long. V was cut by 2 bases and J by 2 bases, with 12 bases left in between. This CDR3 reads CASSIQWGSNTEAFF. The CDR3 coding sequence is TGTGCCAGTAGTATACAATGGGGATCTAACACTGAAGCTTTCTTT. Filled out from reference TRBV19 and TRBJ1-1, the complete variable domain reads DGGITQSPKYLFRKEGQNVTLSCEQNLNHDAMYWYRQDPGQGLRLIYYSQIVNDFQKGDIAEGYSVSREKKESFPLTVTSAQKNPTAFYLCASSIQWGSNTEAFFGQGTRLTVV.

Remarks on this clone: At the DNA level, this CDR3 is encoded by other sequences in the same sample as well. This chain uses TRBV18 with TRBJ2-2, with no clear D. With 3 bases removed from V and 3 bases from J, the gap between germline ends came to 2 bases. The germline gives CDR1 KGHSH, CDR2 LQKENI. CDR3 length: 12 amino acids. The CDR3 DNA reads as TGTGCCAGCTCACCCGACACCGGGGAGCTGTTTTTT. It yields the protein CASSPDTGELFF.

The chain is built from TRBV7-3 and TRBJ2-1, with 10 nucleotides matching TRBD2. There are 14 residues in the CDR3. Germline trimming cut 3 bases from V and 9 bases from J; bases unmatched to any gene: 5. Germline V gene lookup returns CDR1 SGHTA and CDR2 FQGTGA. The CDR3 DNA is TGTGCCAGCAGCTTGGCTAGCGGGGGCGGTGAGCAGTTCTTC. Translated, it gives CASSLASGGGEQFF.

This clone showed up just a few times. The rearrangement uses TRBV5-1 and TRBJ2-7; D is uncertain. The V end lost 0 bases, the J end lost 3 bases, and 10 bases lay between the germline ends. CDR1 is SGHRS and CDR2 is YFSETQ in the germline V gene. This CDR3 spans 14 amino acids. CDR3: CASSLVAGFYEQYF. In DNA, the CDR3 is TGCGCCAGCAGCTTGGTAGCAGGCTTCTACGAGCAGTACTTC.

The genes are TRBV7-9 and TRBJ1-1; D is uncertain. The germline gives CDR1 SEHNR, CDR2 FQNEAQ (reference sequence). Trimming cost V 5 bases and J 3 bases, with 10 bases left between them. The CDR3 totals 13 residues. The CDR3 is CASSVEGYTEAFF. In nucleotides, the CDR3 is TGTGCCAGCAGCGTAGAGGGTTACACTGAAGCTTTCTTT.

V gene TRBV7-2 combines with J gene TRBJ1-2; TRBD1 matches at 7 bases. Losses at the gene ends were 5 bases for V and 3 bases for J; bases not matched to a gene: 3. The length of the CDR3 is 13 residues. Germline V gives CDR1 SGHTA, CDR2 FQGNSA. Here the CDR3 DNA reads TGTGCCAGCAGCCCCAGGGGGGACTATGGCTACACCTTC. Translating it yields CASSPRGDYGYTF.

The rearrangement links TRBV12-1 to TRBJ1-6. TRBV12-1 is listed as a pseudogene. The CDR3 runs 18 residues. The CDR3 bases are TGTGCCAGCAGCCTCCCGGGACCCCTAAGCTCCTATAATTCACCCCTCCACTTT. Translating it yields CASSLPGPLSSYNSPLHF.

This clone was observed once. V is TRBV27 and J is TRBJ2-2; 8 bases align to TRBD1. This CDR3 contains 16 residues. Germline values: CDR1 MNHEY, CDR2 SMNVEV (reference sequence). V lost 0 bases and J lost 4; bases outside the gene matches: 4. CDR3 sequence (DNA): TGTGCCAGCAGTTTATCCCGGACAGGGTTCACCGGGGAGCTGTTTTTT. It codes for CASSLSRTGFTGELFF.

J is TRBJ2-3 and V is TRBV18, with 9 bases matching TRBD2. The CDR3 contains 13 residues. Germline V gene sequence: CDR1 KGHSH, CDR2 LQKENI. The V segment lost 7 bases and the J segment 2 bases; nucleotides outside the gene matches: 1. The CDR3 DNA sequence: TGTGCCAGCTTAGCGGGGGACACAGATACGCAGTATTTT. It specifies CASLAGDTDTQYF.

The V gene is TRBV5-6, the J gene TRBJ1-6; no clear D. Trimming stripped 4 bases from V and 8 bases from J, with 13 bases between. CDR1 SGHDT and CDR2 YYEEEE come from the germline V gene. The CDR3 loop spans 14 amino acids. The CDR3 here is CASSLLGEDSPLHF. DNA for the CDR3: TGTGCCAGCAGCCTCCTGGGAGAGGATTCACCCCTCCACTTT.

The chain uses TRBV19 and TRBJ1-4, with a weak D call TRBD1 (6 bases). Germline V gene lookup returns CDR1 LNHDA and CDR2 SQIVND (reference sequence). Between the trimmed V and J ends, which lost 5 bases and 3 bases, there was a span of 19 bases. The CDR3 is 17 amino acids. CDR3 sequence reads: CASSLNRVVSANEKLFF. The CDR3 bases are TGTGCCAGTAGTTTAAACAGGGTGGTTTCGGCTAATGAAAAACTGTTTTTT.

CDR3 in DNA: TGTGCCAGCAGCTTAGGTTTTGGGGGCGGAGTAGGTGAAAAACTGTTTTTT. It specifies CASSLGFGGGVGEKLFF. The chain recombines TRBV7-2 with TRBJ1-4; D might be TRBD1 (6 bases). V was trimmed by 1 base and J by 7 bases, leaving 19 bases between them. Germline CDR1 and CDR2: SGHTA and FQGNSA. The CDR3 length is 17 residues. Complete variable domain (other parts from reference TRBV7-2 and TRBJ1-4): GAGVSQSPSNKVTEKGKDVELRCDPISGHTALYWYRQSLGQGLEFLIYFQGNSAPDKSGLPSDRFSAERTGGSVSTLTIQRTQQEDSAVYLCASSLGFGGGVGEKLFFGSGTQLSVL.

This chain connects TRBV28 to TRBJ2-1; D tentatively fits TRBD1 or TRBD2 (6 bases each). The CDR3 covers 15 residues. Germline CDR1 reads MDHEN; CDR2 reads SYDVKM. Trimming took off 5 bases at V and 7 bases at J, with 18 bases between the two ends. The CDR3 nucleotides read TGTGCCAGCAGTGCGCCAAGTGAAGGGGGGAATGAGCAGTTCTTC. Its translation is CASSAPSEGGNEQFF.

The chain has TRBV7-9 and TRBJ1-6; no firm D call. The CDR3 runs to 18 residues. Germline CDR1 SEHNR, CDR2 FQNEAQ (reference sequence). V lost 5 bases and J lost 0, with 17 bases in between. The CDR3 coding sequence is TGTGCCAGCAGCCCCACCCGGGCCCTAAGCTCCTATAATTCACCCCTCCACTTT. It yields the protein CASSPTRALSSYNSPLHF.

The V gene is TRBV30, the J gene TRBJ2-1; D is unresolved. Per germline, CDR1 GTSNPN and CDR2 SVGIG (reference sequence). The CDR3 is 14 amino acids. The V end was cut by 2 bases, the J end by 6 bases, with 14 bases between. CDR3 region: CAWSTRWSGNEQFF. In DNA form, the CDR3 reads TGTGCCTGGAGTACCCGGTGGTCAGGCAATGAGCAGTTCTTC.

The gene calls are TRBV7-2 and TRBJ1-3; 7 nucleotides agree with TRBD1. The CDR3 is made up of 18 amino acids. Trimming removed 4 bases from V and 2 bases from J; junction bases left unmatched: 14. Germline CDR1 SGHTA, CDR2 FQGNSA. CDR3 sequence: CASSSAPLVGTAGNTIYF. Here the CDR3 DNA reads TGTGCCAGCAGCTCTGCCCCCCTTGTGGGGACAGCTGGAAACACCATATATTTT.

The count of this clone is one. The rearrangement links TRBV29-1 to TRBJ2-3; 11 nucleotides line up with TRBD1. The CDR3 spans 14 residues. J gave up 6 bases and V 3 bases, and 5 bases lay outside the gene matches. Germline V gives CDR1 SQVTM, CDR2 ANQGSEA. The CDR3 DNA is TGCAGCGTTGACCGGACAGGGGGCGCCGATACGCAGTATTTT. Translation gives CSVDRTGGADTQYF.

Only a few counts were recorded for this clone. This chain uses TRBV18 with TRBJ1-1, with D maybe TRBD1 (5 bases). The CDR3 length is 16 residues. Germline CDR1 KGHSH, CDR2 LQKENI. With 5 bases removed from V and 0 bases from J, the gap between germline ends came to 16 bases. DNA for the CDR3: TGTGCCAGCTCATCCTCCTTGTTAGGGGTGAACACTGAAGCTTTCTTT. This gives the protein CASSSSLLGVNTEAFF.